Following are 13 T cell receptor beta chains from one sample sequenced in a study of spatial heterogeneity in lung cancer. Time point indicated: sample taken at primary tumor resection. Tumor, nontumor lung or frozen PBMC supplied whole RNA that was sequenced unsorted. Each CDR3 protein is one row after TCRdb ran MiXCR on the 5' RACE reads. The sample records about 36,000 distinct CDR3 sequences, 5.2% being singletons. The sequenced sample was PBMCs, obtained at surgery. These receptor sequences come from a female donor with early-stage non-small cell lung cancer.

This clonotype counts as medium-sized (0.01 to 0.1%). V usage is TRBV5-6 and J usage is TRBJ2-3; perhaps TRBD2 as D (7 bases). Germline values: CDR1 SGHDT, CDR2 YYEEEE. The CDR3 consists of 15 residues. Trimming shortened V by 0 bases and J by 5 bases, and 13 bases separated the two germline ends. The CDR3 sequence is CASSLVGGAGDTQYF. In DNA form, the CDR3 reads TGTGCCAGCAGCTTGGTTGGGGGGGCTGGAGATACGCAGTATTTT. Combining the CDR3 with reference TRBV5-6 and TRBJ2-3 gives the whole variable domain DAGVTQSPTHLIKTRGQQVTLRCSPKSGHDTVSWYQQALGQGPQFIFQYYEEEERQRGNFPDRFSGHQFPNYSSELNVNALLLGDSALYLCASSLVGGAGDTQYFGPGTRLTVL.

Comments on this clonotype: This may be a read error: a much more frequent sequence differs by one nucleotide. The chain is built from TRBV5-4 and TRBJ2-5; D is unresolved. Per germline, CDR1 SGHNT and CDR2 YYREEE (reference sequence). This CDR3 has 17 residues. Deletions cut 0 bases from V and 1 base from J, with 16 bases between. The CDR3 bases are TGTGCCAGCAGCTTGGCCGCTTCTATAGGCGCCCAAGAGACCCAGTACTTC. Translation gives CASSLAASIGAQETQYF.

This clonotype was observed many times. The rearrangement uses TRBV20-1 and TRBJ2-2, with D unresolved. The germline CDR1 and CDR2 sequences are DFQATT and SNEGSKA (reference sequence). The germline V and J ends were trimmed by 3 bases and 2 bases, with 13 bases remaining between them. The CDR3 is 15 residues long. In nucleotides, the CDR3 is TGCAGTGCTAGCGTCGGTTCGGTTAACACCGGGGAGCTGTTTTTT. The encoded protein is CSASVGSVNTGELFF.

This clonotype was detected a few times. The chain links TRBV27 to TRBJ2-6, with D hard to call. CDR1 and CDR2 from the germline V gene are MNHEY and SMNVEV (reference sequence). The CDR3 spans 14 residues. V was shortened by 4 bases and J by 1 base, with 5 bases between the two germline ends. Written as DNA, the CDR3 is TGTGCCAGCAGTTGGGCGTCTGGGGCCAACGTCCTGACTTTC. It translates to CASSWASGANVLTF.

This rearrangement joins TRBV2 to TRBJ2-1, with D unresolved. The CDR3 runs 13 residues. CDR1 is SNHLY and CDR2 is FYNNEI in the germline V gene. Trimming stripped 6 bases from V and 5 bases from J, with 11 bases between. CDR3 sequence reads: CASRVGRDNEQFF. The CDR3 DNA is TGTGCCAGCAGGGTCGGCCGGGACAATGAGCAGTTCTTC.

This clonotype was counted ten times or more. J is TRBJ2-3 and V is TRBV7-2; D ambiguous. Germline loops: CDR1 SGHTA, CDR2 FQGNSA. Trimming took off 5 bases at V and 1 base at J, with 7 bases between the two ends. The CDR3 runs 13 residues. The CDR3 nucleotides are TGTGCCAGCAGCCCTCTTGGCACAGATACGCAGTATTTT. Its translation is CASSPLGTDTQYF. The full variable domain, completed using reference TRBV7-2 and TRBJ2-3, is GAGVSQSPSNKVTEKGKDVELRCDPISGHTALYWYRQSLGQGLEFLIYFQGNSAPDKSGLPSDRFSAERTGGSVSTLTIQRTQQEDSAVYLCASSPLGTDTQYFGPGTRLTVL.

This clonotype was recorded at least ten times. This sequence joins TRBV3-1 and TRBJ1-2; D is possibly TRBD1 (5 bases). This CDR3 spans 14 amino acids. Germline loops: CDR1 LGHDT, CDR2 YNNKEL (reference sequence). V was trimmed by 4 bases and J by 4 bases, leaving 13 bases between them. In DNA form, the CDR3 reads TGTGCCAGCAGCCCCGGTCAGACAGTCTATGGCTACACCTTC. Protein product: CASSPGQTVYGYTF.

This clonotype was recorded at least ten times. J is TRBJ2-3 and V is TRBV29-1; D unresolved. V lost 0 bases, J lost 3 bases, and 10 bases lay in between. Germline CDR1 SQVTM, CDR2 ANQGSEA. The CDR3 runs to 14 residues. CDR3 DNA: TGCAGCGTTGAAGACAGGCTTTCGACAGATACGCAGTATTTT. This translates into CSVEDRLSTDTQYF.

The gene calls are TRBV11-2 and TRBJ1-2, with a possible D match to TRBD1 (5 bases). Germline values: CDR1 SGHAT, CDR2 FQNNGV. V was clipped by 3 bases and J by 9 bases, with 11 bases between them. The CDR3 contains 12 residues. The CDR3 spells CASSFTGESYTF. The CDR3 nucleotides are TGTGCCAGCAGCTTCACGGGGGAGAGCTACACCTTC.

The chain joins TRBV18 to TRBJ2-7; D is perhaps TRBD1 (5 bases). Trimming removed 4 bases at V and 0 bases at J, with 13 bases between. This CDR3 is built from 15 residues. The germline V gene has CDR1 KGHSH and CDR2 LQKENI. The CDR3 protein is CASSRSGISSYEQYF. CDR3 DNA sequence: TGTGCCAGCTCACGGTCAGGGATTAGCTCCTACGAGCAGTACTTC.

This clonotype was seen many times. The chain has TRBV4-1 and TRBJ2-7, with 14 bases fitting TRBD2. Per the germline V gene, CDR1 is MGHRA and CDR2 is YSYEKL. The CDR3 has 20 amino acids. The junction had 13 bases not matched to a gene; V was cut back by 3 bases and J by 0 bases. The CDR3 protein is CASSHPLGLAGGRSSYEQYF. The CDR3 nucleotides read TGCGCCAGCAGCCACCCCCTTGGACTAGCGGGGGGCCGGAGCTCCTACGAGCAGTACTTC.

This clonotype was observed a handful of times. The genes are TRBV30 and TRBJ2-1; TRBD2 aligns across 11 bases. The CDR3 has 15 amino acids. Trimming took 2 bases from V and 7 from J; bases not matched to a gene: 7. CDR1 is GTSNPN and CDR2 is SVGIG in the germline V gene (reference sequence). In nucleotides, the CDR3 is TGTGCCTGGAGTTTTTTAGCGGGAGGGAGTAATGAGCAGTTCTTC. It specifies CAWSFLAGGSNEQFF.

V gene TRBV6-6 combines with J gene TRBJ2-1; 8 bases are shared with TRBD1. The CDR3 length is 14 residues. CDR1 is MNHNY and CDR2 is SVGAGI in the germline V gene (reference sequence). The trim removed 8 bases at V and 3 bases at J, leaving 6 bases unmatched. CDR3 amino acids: CASCSGGLYNEQFF. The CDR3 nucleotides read TGTGCCAGCTGTTCAGGGGGCCTCTACAATGAGCAGTTCTTC.